These 32 T cell receptor beta chains originate from one sample sequenced in a study of graft-versus-host responses after intestinal transplantation. Some clones are missing from TCRdb's copy, which holds only in-frame ones; the method was immunoSEQ multiplex PCR. The table has some 76,000 clones, around 90% seen once; the top ten hold approximately 8%. The antigens of these receptors remain unknown. The specimen comprised unstimulated CD8+ T cells sorted from spleen or lymph node cells, sampled before transplant. The origin of the receptors is a human donor who was the organ donor for an intestinal transplant.

The J gene is TRBJ1-1, the V gene TRBV5-6; D gene ambiguous. This CDR3 is built from 14 residues. The germline V gene encodes CDR1 SGHDT and CDR2 YYEEEE. V was shortened by 2 bases and J by 1 base, with 9 bases between the two germline ends. CDR3 sequence (DNA): TGTGCCAGCAGCTTCGTTCGGGGGAACACTGAAGCTTTCTTT. It specifies CASSFVRGNTEAFF.

This clone was seen a single time. The chain combines TRBV4-2 with TRBJ2-1; 10 bases fit TRBD2. Germline CDR1 and CDR2: LGHNA and YNFKEQ. The CDR3 is made up of 19 amino acids. With 5 bases clipped from V and 9 bases from J, the junction kept 22 bases outside the gene matches. CDR3 amino acids: CASSASLFGVAGGGFEQFF. The CDR3 nucleotides are TGTGCCAGCAGCGCTTCACTTTTCGGCGTAGCGGGGGGCGGGTTTGAGCAGTTCTTC.

This clone is a singleton in its sample. The J gene is TRBJ2-7, the V gene TRBV19; 7 bases agree with TRBD1. The germline V gene encodes CDR1 LNHDA and CDR2 SQIVND (reference sequence). There are 14 residues in the CDR3. With 6 bases clipped from V and 2 bases from J, the junction kept 7 bases outside the gene matches. This CDR3 reads CASRPTGAAYEQYF. CDR3 nucleotide sequence: TGTGCCAGTAGACCCACAGGGGCCGCCTACGAGCAGTACTTC.

This chain uses TRBV5-1 with TRBJ1-2; no firm D call. In germline, CDR1 is SGHRS, CDR2 YFSETQ. This CDR3 spans 17 amino acids. The V end was cut by 0 bases, the J end by 4 bases, with 19 bases between. The CDR3 nucleotides are TGCGCCAGCAGCTTGGGACTCCAGGATACAGCCTTCTATGGCTACACCTTC. This encodes CASSLGLQDTAFYGYTF.

The V and J genes are TRBV5-4 and TRBJ1-2; TRBD1 matches at 7 bases. Germline V gene lookup returns CDR1 SGHNT and CDR2 YYREEE (reference sequence). The CDR3 totals 16 residues. J was trimmed by 1 base and V by 4 bases; bases with no gene match: 10. CDR3 sequence: CASSPITGDFNYGYTF. The CDR3 nucleotides read TGTGCCAGCAGCCCAATAACAGGGGACTTTAACTATGGCTACACCTTC.

This chain connects TRBV9 to TRBJ2-3, with D perhaps matching TRBD2 (6 bases). Trimming removed 3 bases from V and 6 bases from J, with 14 bases in between. The length of the CDR3 is 14 residues. In germline, CDR1 is SGDLS, CDR2 YYNGEE. CDR3 sequence (DNA): TGTGCCAGCAGCGCGCCCCGGGAGATGGATACGCAGTATTTT. Encoded protein: CASSAPREMDTQYF.

This clone showed up just once. V usage is TRBV28 and J usage is TRBJ1-2; D might be TRBD1 (5 bases). The V gene's germline CDR1 is MDHEN and CDR2 SYDVKM. The CDR3 runs to 14 residues. The germline V and J ends were trimmed by 1 base and 2 bases, with 8 bases remaining between them. CDR3 in amino acids: CASSLSGPNYGYTF. The CDR3 bases are TGTGCCAGCAGTTTATCGGGACCGAACTATGGCTACACCTTC.

The DNA of the CDR3 is TGTGCCTGGGGGACAGGACTGAATGAGCAGTTCTTC. Protein: CAWGTGLNEQFF. V gene TRBV30 combines with J gene TRBJ2-1, with TRBD1 identical over 8 bases. Germline V gene lookup returns CDR1 GTSNPN and CDR2 SVGIG (reference sequence). The CDR3 extends over 12 amino acids. Losses at the gene ends were 5 bases for V and 7 bases for J; bases not matched to a gene: 4.

The rearrangement joins TRBV5-1 to TRBJ2-7, with 9 bases matching TRBD2. V shed 1 base, J shed 1 base, and the junction held 9 bases outside the gene matches. The CDR3 consists of 17 residues. Germline CDR1 and CDR2: SGHRS and YFSETQ. CDR3 sequence: CASSLQPPGLASYEQYF. The CDR3 DNA is TGCGCCAGCAGCTTGCAGCCTCCGGGACTAGCTTCCTACGAGCAGTACTTC.

The chain combines TRBV5-1 with TRBJ1-6, with 8 bases matching TRBD1. The J segment lost 13 bases and the V segment lost 4 bases, leaving 10 bases of the junction unmatched. The germline gives CDR1 SGHRS, CDR2 YFSETQ. The CDR3 length is 14 residues. CDR3: CASSPGQGLDPLHF. The CDR3 DNA reads TGCGCCAGCAGCCCCGGACAGGGTTTGGATCCCCTCCACTTT.

This chain connects TRBV5-5 to TRBJ2-1; 7 nucleotides line up with TRBD2. The CDR3 covers 17 residues. V gave up 1 base and J gave up 6 bases; unmatched junction bases: 13. CDR1 is SGHKS and CDR2 is YYEKEE in the germline V gene (reference sequence). CDR3 DNA sequence: TGTGCCAGCAGCTTGTATGCGGGAGCCCATCCTTTCAATGAGCAGTTCTTC. Protein product: CASSLYAGAHPFNEQFF. The entire variable domain, with the rest obtained from reference TRBV5-5 and TRBJ2-1, is as follows: DAGVTQSPTHLIKTRGQQVTLRCSPISGHKSVSWYQQVLGQGPQFIFQYYEKEERGRGNFPDRFSARQFPNYSSELNVNALLLGDSALYLCASSLYAGAHPFNEQFFGPGTRLTVL.

The rearrangement joins TRBV27 to TRBJ2-1; no clear D gene. CDR3 length equals 14 residues. The V and J ends lost 2 bases and 6 bases respectively, with 11 bases between them. Germline CDR1 reads MNHEY; CDR2 reads SMNVEV (reference sequence). The CDR3 reads CASSLSVQFNEQFF. For the CDR3, the DNA is TGTGCCAGCAGTTTAAGCGTCCAGTTCAATGAGCAGTTCTTC.

The sample holds one count of this clone. This chain links TRBV2 with TRBJ2-1; no reliable D call. CDR1 and CDR2 (germline): SNHLY, FYNNEI. Trimming removed 5 bases at V and 4 bases at J, with 12 bases between. This CDR3 is built from 14 residues. CDR3 sequence: CASSSTDLYNEQFF. CDR3 DNA sequence: TGTGCCAGCAGTAGTACGGACCTTTACAATGAGCAGTTCTTC.

The chain links TRBV4-1 to TRBJ2-3, with a tentative D call TRBD1 (5 bases). Germline CDR1 and CDR2: MGHRA and YSYEKL. Trimming shortened V by 9 bases and J by 6 bases, and 22 bases separated the two germline ends. The CDR3 is made up of 15 amino acids. CDR3 sequence reads: CASKKQVLSSDTQYF. CDR3 bases: TGCGCCAGTAAGAAACAGGTGCTATCTTCCGATACGCAGTATTTT.

CDR3 protein: CASSPRGYMNTEAFF. The CDR3 DNA reads as TGTGCCAGCAGCCCTCGGGGCTATATGAACACTGAAGCTTTCTTT. The V call is TRBV7-9, the J call TRBJ1-1, with D perhaps TRBD1 (5 bases). V lost 5 bases to trimming and J lost 0 bases, with 13 bases between them. Germline CDR1 reads SEHNR; CDR2 reads FQNEAQ (reference sequence). CDR3 length equals 15 residues.

In the case of this clone: The junction differs from germline at one of its ends, possibly a read error. In nucleotides, the CDR3 is TGTGCCAGCAGCCAATCTGGGGCCGAGGGTAAAGTTTTT. As protein: CASSQSGAEGKVF. The chain uses TRBV16 and TRBJ1-4, with D perhaps TRBD1 (5 bases). Germline V gene data show CDR1 as KGHSY and CDR2 as FQNENV. CDR3 size: 13 residues.

This chain uses TRBV19 with TRBJ2-1; TRBD1 or TRBD2 may be the D gene (7 bases each). The germline V gene has CDR1 LNHDA and CDR2 SQIVND (reference sequence). The CDR3 sequence is 14 residues long. The V end was cut by 11 bases, the J end by 5 bases, with 19 bases between. For the CDR3, the DNA is TGTGCCGCTCAGGGGGGGCCCCCCCACAATGAGCAGTTCTTC. It translates to CAAQGGPPHNEQFF.

The chain recombines TRBV2 with TRBJ1-1, with D possibly matching TRBD1 (5 bases). Germline V lookup: CDR1 SNHLY, CDR2 FYNNEI. V dropped 6 bases and J dropped 5 bases, with 13 bases sitting between them. There are 13 residues in the CDR3. CDR3 bases: TGTGCCAGCAGATCCGGGGGATTAACTGAAGCTTTCTTT. Encoded protein: CASRSGGLTEAFF.

This chain connects TRBV29-1 to TRBJ2-7; the match to TRBD1 covers 9 bases. Per germline, CDR1 SQVTM and CDR2 ANQGSEA. This CDR3 spans 14 amino acids. The trim removed 3 bases at V and 2 bases at J, leaving 5 bases unmatched. This CDR3 is CSVEDRGVTYEQYF. The CDR3 coding sequence is TGCAGCGTTGAGGACAGGGGAGTTACCTACGAGCAGTACTTC.

The rearrangement uses TRBV4-1 and TRBJ1-6; 8 bases line up with TRBD1. The CDR3 has 15 residues. Per germline, CDR1 MGHRA and CDR2 YSYEKL. J lost 2 bases, V lost 4 bases, and 1 base had no gene match. CDR3 nucleotides: TGCGCCAGCAGCCTGACAGGGGCCTATAATTCACCCCTCCACTTT. Protein sequence: CASSLTGAYNSPLHF.

This clone is a singleton in its sample. The gene calls are TRBV6-1 and TRBJ2-1; D remains unclear. Trimming removed 2 bases from V and 7 bases from J, with 6 bases in between. Germline CDR1 reads MNHNS; CDR2 reads SASEGT. This CDR3 contains 12 residues. The CDR3 loop reads CASSEPPNEQFF. The DNA for the CDR3 is TGTGCCAGCAGTGAACCTCCTAATGAGCAGTTCTTC.

The CDR3 sequence is CASSLVAGPSRFAEAFF. CDR3 bases: TGCGCCAGCAGCTTGGTCGCGGGACCTTCCCGGTTCGCTGAAGCTTTCTTT. The V call is TRBV5-1, the J call TRBJ1-1; TRBD1 is a possible D gene (5 bases). This CDR3 comprises 17 residues. V shed 0 bases and J shed 6 bases, with 21 bases lying between them. In germline, CDR1 is SGHRS, CDR2 YFSETQ.

The rearrangement uses TRBV7-9 and TRBJ1-2; D unclear. Germline-derived CDR1 and CDR2 are SEHNR and FQNEAQ (reference sequence). V was pared by 5 bases and J by 4 bases, with 11 bases between. This CDR3 contains 13 residues. The CDR3 nucleotides read TGTGCCAGCAGCCCAGGACTGATCTATGGCTACACCTTC. It encodes CASSPGLIYGYTF.

The rearrangement uses TRBV28 and TRBJ2-7; tentatively, D is TRBD2 (6 bases). The V end lost 3 bases, the J end lost 2 bases, and 17 bases lay between the germline ends. Germline V gene lookup returns CDR1 MDHEN and CDR2 SYDVKM. CDR3 length: 16 residues. The CDR3 sequence: CASSLDLGGWTYEQYF. The DNA for the CDR3 is TGTGCCAGCAGTTTGGACCTAGGAGGGTGGACCTACGAGCAGTACTTC. The whole variable domain, remainder taken from reference TRBV28 and TRBJ2-7, is DVKVTQSSRYLVKRTGEKVFLECVQDMDHENMFWYRQDPGLGLRLIYFSYDVKMKEKGDIPEGYSVSREKKERFSLILESASTNQTSMYLCASSLDLGGWTYEQYFGPGTRLTVT.

Only a few counts were recorded for this clone. The V gene is TRBV6-4, the J gene TRBJ2-1; possibly TRBD1 for D (7 bases). Germline CDR1 is MRHNA and CDR2 is SNTAGT. The V end lost 0 bases, the J end lost 6 bases, and 12 bases lay between the germline ends. The CDR3 spans 15 residues. The CDR3, as DNA: TGTGCCAGCAGTGACTCGCGTCAGGGGGGCAATGAGCAGTTCTTC. Protein: CASSDSRQGGNEQFF.

J is TRBJ2-5 and V is TRBV30, with 11 bases aligning to TRBD2. With 1 base clipped from V and 5 bases from J, the junction kept 12 bases outside the gene matches. Germline CDR1 and CDR2: GTSNPN and SVGIG (reference sequence). The CDR3 is 17 amino acids. CDR3 protein: CAWSAKLLAGAWETQYF. The CDR3 DNA reads TGTGCCTGGAGTGCGAAATTACTAGCGGGAGCTTGGGAGACCCAGTACTTC.

This chain uses TRBV2 with TRBJ1-1; no firm D call. The ends were cut back, 5 bases at V and 12 bases at J, with 4 bases in the middle. The germline V gene encodes CDR1 SNHLY and CDR2 FYNNEI. There are 8 residues in the CDR3. This chain's CDR3 is CASSWSFF. The CDR3 DNA reads TGTGCCAGCAGTTGGTCTTTCTTT.

This chain connects TRBV6-5 to TRBJ1-6; TRBD1 matches at 9 bases. This CDR3 comprises 15 residues. The germline V gene encodes CDR1 MNHEY and CDR2 SVGAGI. Trimming at V came to 5 bases and at J to 10 bases, leaving 9 bases not matched to a gene. The CDR3 DNA reads as TGTGCCAGCAGTATCGGGACAGGGACATCCTCACCCCTCCACTTT. Amino acid sequence: CASSIGTGTSSPLHF.

The chain recombines TRBV18 with TRBJ1-2, with TRBD1 identical over 8 bases. This CDR3 contains 14 residues. The V and J ends lost 0 bases and 7 bases, in that order; junction bases with no gene match: 4. Germline loops: CDR1 KGHSH, CDR2 LQKENI. The CDR3 protein is CASSPPQGAAGYTF. In DNA form, the CDR3 reads TGTGCCAGCTCACCACCTCAGGGGGCGGCTGGCTACACCTTC.

The chain carries TRBV12-5 and TRBJ1-5; maybe TRBD1 (5 bases). Trimming cost V 8 bases and J 4 bases, with 12 bases left between them. Germline values: CDR1 LGHNT, CDR2 FRNRAP. The CDR3 runs to 13 residues. The CDR3 here is CASSEGPNQPQHF. The CDR3 DNA sequence: TGTGCTAGTTCTGAGGGGCCAAATCAGCCCCAGCATTTT.

V gene TRBV5-1 combines with J gene TRBJ2-6, with TRBD2 as a possible D gene (5 bases). The germline V and J ends were trimmed by 4 bases and 0 bases, with 14 bases remaining between them. Germline V gene lookup returns CDR1 SGHRS and CDR2 YFSETQ. The CDR3 spans 17 residues. The CDR3 nucleotides read TGCGCCAGCAGCCCGGACGGAGGAAGCTCTGGGGCCAACGTCCTGACTTTC. Residues: CASSPDGGSSGANVLTF.

V usage is TRBV7-8 and J usage is TRBJ1-1, with D uncertain. CDR1 and CDR2 from the germline V gene are SGHVS and FQNEAQ. V was pared by 4 bases and J by 3 bases, with 24 bases between. The CDR3 is made up of 18 amino acids. CDR3 amino acids: CASSSRPGRFSADTEAFF. CDR3 coding DNA: TGTGCCAGCAGCTCCCGCCCTGGACGGTTCTCCGCAGACACTGAAGCTTTCTTT. Filled out from reference TRBV7-8 and TRBJ1-1, the complete variable domain reads GAGVSQSPRYKVAKRGQDVALRCDPISGHVSLFWYQQALGQGPEFLTYFQNEAQLDKSGLPSDRFFAERPEGSVSTLKIQRTQQEDSAVYLCASSSRPGRFSADTEAFFGQGTRLTVV.